This T cell receptor beta chain was observed in a study of early T cells in non-severe SARS-CoV-2 infection. Attachment of unique molecular identifiers was made to individual cDNA molecules. One entry per CDR3 protein results from TCRdb running MiXCR on the 5' RACE reads. The table has more than 85,000 distinct CDR3 sequences, over 10% seen once. In germline, CDR1 is SGHRS, CDR2 YFSETQ. Trimming pared 0 bases from V and 5 bases from J, leaving 13 bases between. This CDR3 is built from 15 residues. Study outcomes and limitations: VDJdb-based matching was biased toward anti-spike CD8 responses and missed private and CD4 specificities.

On this clonotype: Its target is unknown.

Specimen: whole blood. This chain joins TRBV5-1 and TRBJ2-3, with D perhaps matching TRBD1 (6 bases). This TCR was sampled from an adult who was a healthcare worker with PCR-confirmed SARS-CoV-2 infection or an uninfected control (not recorded which). The CDR3 reads CASSLGAVGGDTQYF. The DNA of the CDR3 is TGCGCCAGCAGCTTGGGAGCGGTAGGGGGAGATACGCAGTATTTT.